The 10 T cell receptor beta chains listed next were all sequenced from one sample in a study of T cell repertoires in cytomegalovirus infection. TCRdb reprocessed the reads via MiXCR and lists one record per CDR3 protein. This sample has about 180,000 distinct CDR3 sequences, with about 17% found just once. Material: CD8+ T cells from PBMCs. The source of these receptors is a human donor in good health (CMV status not recorded). Some clones in this sample may be carry-over from other donors' samples.

The chain has TRBV12-3 or TRBV12-4 and TRBJ2-1; D may match TRBD1 or TRBD2 (5 bases each). The V and J ends lost 6 bases and 7 bases respectively, with 16 bases between them. The CDR3 spans 14 residues. The CDR3: CASRGVRFGNEQFF. The CDR3 nucleotides read TGTGCCAGCAGGGGGGTTAGATTTGGGAATGAGCAGTTCTTC.

The genes are TRBV10-3 and TRBJ2-3; 13 positions agree with TRBD2. CDR1 is ENHRY, CDR2 SYGVKD, per germline. CDR3 length: 16 amino acids. Trimming cost V 5 bases and J 1 base; bases outside gene matches: 3. The CDR3 here is CAISTGTSGGTDTQYF. The DNA for the CDR3 is TGTGCCATCAGTACCGGGACTAGCGGGGGCACAGATACGCAGTATTTT.

V usage is TRBV7-2 and J usage is TRBJ1-1, with D possibly TRBD1 on 6 matching bases. This CDR3 contains 17 residues. Looked up from germline, CDR1 is SGHTA and CDR2 is FQGNSA. Trimming stripped 2 bases from V and 5 bases from J, with 21 bases between. CDR3 residues: CASSLNGGGAAGTEAFF. The DNA for the CDR3 is TGTGCCAGCAGCTTAAACGGTGGGGGGGCGGCTGGAACTGAAGCTTTCTTT.

The gene calls are TRBV7-9 and TRBJ1-5, with D unresolved. Trimming left V 1 base short and J 4 bases short, with 8 bases between. Germline CDR1 reads SEHNR; CDR2 reads FQNEAQ (reference sequence). The CDR3 loop spans 14 amino acids. CDR3 coding DNA: TGTGCCAGCAGCTTAGACTCATGGAATCAGCCCCAGCATTTT. Protein product: CASSLDSWNQPQHF.

The DNA for the CDR3 is TGTGCCAGCAGCGTAGACGGGGGAAGCTACAATGAGCAGTTCTTC. This codes for CASSVDGGSYNEQFF. The chain couples TRBV9 to TRBJ2-1, with D possibly being TRBD2 (6 bases). The V gene lost 0 bases and the J gene lost 3 bases, with 10 bases spanning the gap. Germline V lookup: CDR1 SGDLS, CDR2 YYNGEE. CDR3 length equals 15 residues.

The genes are TRBV20-1 and TRBJ2-1, with 9 bases identical to TRBD1. Trimming took 5 bases from V and 7 from J; bases not matched to a gene: 12. The CDR3 extends over 15 amino acids. The germline V gene has CDR1 DFQATT and CDR2 SNEGSKA (reference sequence). CDR3 nucleotide sequence: TGCAGTGCTCACGCCCCGGGACAGGGTGGGAATGAGCAGTTCTTC. It is translated as CSAHAPGQGGNEQFF.

V usage is TRBV28 and J usage is TRBJ2-7, with a tentative D call TRBD1 (6 bases). Looked up from germline, CDR1 is MDHEN and CDR2 is SYDVKM. Trimming took 3 bases from V and 3 from J, leaving 12 bases between them. This CDR3 is built from 14 residues. The CDR3 nucleotides are TGTGCCAGCAGTTTGATTACAGGGAACTACGAGCAGTACTTC. It specifies CASSLITGNYEQYF.

This clonotype showed up just a few times. This chain uses TRBV7-6 with TRBJ2-1, with 9 bases identical to TRBD1. Germline V CDR1 and CDR2: SGHVS, FNYEAQ. Unmatched junction bases numbered 9, after V lost 1 base and J lost 8 bases. The CDR3 has 16 amino acids. DNA for the CDR3: TGTGCCAGCAGCTTAGTAGGGGACAGGGTATGCCATGAGCAGTTCTTC. Residues: CASSLVGDRVCHEQFF.

This chain links TRBV12-3 or TRBV12-4 with TRBJ1-1; D is undetermined. V lost 5 bases to trimming and J lost 2 bases, with 9 bases between them. The CDR3 contains 13 residues. The CDR3: CASSASLNTEAFF. In DNA, the CDR3 is TGTGCCAGCAGTGCAAGCCTCAACACTGAAGCTTTCTTT.

The V gene is TRBV28, the J gene TRBJ2-3; D may be TRBD1 (5 bases). V dropped 5 bases and J dropped 2 bases, with 11 bases sitting between them. The CDR3 extends over 14 amino acids. Germline CDR1 and CDR2: MDHEN and SYDVKM. The CDR3 DNA follows: TGTGCCAGCAGTCCCACAGGATCCACAGATACGCAGTATTTT. Its protein product is CASSPTGSTDTQYF.